The rows below give T cell receptor beta chains drawn from one sample of a study of cytomegalovirus exposure and HLA in healthy donors. Profiled with immunoSEQ multiplex PCR; TCRdb holds only in-frame clones, not every one. The sample holds 150,000 to 180,000 clones, 86% seen once. Sequenced: PBMCs. The receptors shown here come from a man aged 18-30 years in good health and CMV-seropositive. Both conserved end residues are part of each CDR3. The D gene is left open where the match is weak. Clone size is stated in some rows and not others, as once, few, many or a class when expanded.

j_gene,v_gene,d_gene,abundance,CDR3aa,CDR3nt
TRBJ1-6,TRBV4-3,TRBD1,few,CASSQAAGTGWGSPLHF,TGCGCCAGCAGCCAAGCGGCAGGGACAGGGTGGGGGTCACCCCTCCACTTT
TRBJ2-3,TRBV6-5,NA,once,CASRLGGTQYF,TGTGCCAGCAGACTCGGGGGTACGCAGTATTTT
TRBJ2-2,TRBV4-3,NA,NA,CASSQGTDTGELFF,TGCGCCAGCAGCCAAGGGACAGACACCGGGGAGCTGTTTTTT
TRBJ2-5,TRBV7-3,TRBD2,once,CASSPVGGETQYF,TGTGCCAGCAGCCCTGTCGGGGGGGAGACCCAGTACTTC
TRBJ2-3,TRBV2,NA,NA,CAGQLEGATDTQYF,TGTGCCGGCCAGTTGGAGGGGGCCACAGATACGCAGTATTTT
TRBJ1-1,TRBV5-6,TRBD1,NA,CASSLWTGDTEAFF,TGTGCCAGCAGCTTGTGGACAGGGGACACTGAAGCTTTCTTT
TRBJ2-7,TRBV18,NA,NA,CASSVESSYEQYF,TGTGCCAGCTCCGTGGAGAGCTCCTACGAGCAGTACTTC
TRBJ1-5,TRBV10-3,NA,NA,CAISEGYGGYQPQHF,TGTGCCATCAGTGAGGGTTACGGGGGGTATCAGCCCCAGCATTTT
TRBJ2-3,TRBV7-2,TRBD2,NA,CASSPSGGLAVTDTQYF,TGTGCCAGCAGCCCTAGCGGGGGACTAGCGGTCACAGATACGCAGTATTTT
TRBJ2-7,TRBV7-9,TRBD1,NA,CASSFGGTGAGEQYF,TGTGCCAGCAGCTTTGGAGGGACAGGGGCAGGGGAGCAGTACTTC
TRBJ2-1,TRBV10-2,TRBD2,NA,CASTPLGSGRSNEQFF,TGCGCCAGCACTCCCTTAGGCAGCGGGAGGTCCAATGAGCAGTTCTTC
TRBJ1-1,TRBV5-6,NA,NA,CASSLRGMNTEAFF,TGTGCCAGCAGCTTGCGAGGGATGAACACTGAAGCTTTCTTT
TRBJ2-2,TRBV25-1,TRBD2,NA,CATQRGGFAGELFF,TGTGCCACCCAGCGCGGGGGGTTCGCCGGGGAGCTGTTTTTT
TRBJ2-1,TRBV27,TRBD1,NA,CASSWTGADNEQFF,TGTGCCAGCAGTTGGACAGGGGCGGACAATGAGCAGTTCTTC
TRBJ2-7,TRBV27,NA,NA,CASSSRWGLPGSGTPYEQYF,TGTGCCAGCAGTTCACGATGGGGATTACCAGGATCGGGGACTCCCTACGAGCAGTACTTC
TRBJ1-5,TRBV12-5,NA,NA,CASGFVGGEANQPQHF,TGTGCTAGTGGTTTCGTCGGGGGTGAGGCCAATCAGCCCCAGCATTTT
TRBJ1-1,TRBV19,TRBD1,NA,CASSADRDIVGAFF,TGTGCCAGTAGTGCGGACAGGGACATAGTCGGAGCTTTCTTT
TRBJ1-5,TRBV18,TRBD1,once,CASSPSNHRGRNQPQHF,TGTGCCAGCTCACCATCAAACCACAGGGGGCGCAATCAGCCCCAGCATTTT
TRBJ2-5,TRBV30,NA,NA,CAWSVRPSGVRAGETQYF,TGTGCCTGGAGTGTAAGGCCCTCAGGTGTGCGCGCTGGAGAGACCCAGTACTTC
TRBJ2-1,TRBV7-2,TRBD2,NA,CASSEGLVKQFF,TGTGCCAGCAGCGAAGGACTAGTTAAGCAGTTCTTC
TRBJ2-7,TRBV9,NA,NA,CASSVGGTSSYEQYF,TGTGCCAGCAGCGTAGGCGGCACGAGCTCCTACGAGCAGTACTTC
TRBJ2-1,TRBV6-5,TRBD2,NA,CASSYGGSYNEQFF,TGTGCCAGCAGTTACGGCGGGAGTTACAATGAGCAGTTCTTC
TRBJ2-1,TRBV7-2,NA,NA,CASSSPTEARQFF,TGTGCCAGCAGCTCCCCAACTGAAGCTCGACAGTTCTTC
TRBJ2-3,TRBV5-6,NA,NA,CASSQTGKGRSDTQYF,TGTGCCAGCAGCCAAACAGGAAAGGGAAGGTCAGATACGCAGTATTTT
TRBJ2-1,TRBV7-2,TRBD1,NA,CASSSGTGVYNEQFF,TGTGCCAGCAGCTCCGGGACAGGGGTTTACAATGAGCAGTTCTTC
TRBJ1-2,TRBV19,TRBD1,NA,CASSGQGAYGYTF,TGTGCCAGTAGTGGACAGGGGGCGTATGGCTACACCTTC
TRBJ1-2,TRBV14,NA,NA,CASSQVYRDNYGYTF,TGTGCCAGCAGCCAAGTATACAGGGATAACTATGGCTACACCTTC
TRBJ1-2,TRBV10-3,NA,NA,CAISKVQANYGYTF,TGTGCCATCAGTAAAGTACAGGCCAACTATGGCTACACCTTC
TRBJ2-3,TRBV6-5,NA,NA,CASSHGASGTDTQYF,TGTGCCAGCAGTCACGGAGCTAGCGGCACAGATACGCAGTATTTT
TRBJ1-2,TRBV5-4,TRBD1,NA,CASSQGQGVWGYTF,TGTGCCAGCAGTCAGGGACAGGGGGTTTGGGGCTACACCTTC
TRBJ2-7,TRBV5-1,TRBD2,NA,CASKRGWEQYF,TGCGCCAGCAAGCGGGGTTGGGAGCAGTACTTC
TRBJ2-2,TRBV6-1,TRBD1,NA,CASSWGQRNTGELFF,TGTGCCAGCAGTTGGGGACAGAGGAACACCGGGGAGCTGTTTTTT
TRBJ2-7,TRBV14,TRBD1,NA,CASTLSGGGSYEQYF,TGTGCCAGCACCCTCTCAGGGGGTGGTTCCTACGAGCAGTACTTC
TRBJ2-7,TRBV21-1,NA,NA,CASSKKGGDGHGEQYF,TGTGCCAGCAGCAAAAAGGGGGGGGACGGGCACGGCGAGCAGTACTTC
TRBJ2-7,TRBV11-2,TRBD1,NA,CASSLYADRAYEQYF,TGTGCCAGCAGCTTGTACGCGGACAGGGCTTACGAGCAGTACTTC
TRBJ2-7,TRBV9,NA,few,CASSVVGGTSLVEQYF,TGTGCCAGCAGCGTAGTTGGGGGCACCTCCCTTGTCGAGCAGTACTTC
TRBJ1-1,TRBV11-3,NA,NA,CASSLAPGTEAFF,TGTGCCAGCAGCTTAGCTCCAGGCACTGAAGCTTTCTTT
TRBJ2-7,TRBV14,TRBD2,once,CASSQLSGLTYEQYF,TGTGCCAGCAGCCAACTTAGCGGGCTGACCTACGAGCAGTACTTC
TRBJ2-3,TRBV15,TRBD2,once,CATSSPLAGRTDTQYF,TGTGCCACCAGCAGTCCCTTAGCGGGGCGCACAGATACGCAGTATTTT